A selection of T cell receptor beta chains follows, all from one sample in a study of T-cell reconstitution after alpha-beta-depleted transplantation in children. Each CDR3 protein is one row after TCRdb ran MiXCR on the PCR reads. The table records roughly 200,000 distinct CDR3 sequences, around 10% of them present only once. The sample here was PBMCs from the stem cell graft donor, taken from the stem cell graft. Receptor source: a human donor who donated a stem cell graft to a child with acute lymphoblastic leukemia. Both conserved end residues are part of each CDR3. A D gene is named only where the DNA matches it firmly. Clone size is given for some rows only: seen once, a few or many times, or a class if the clone is expanded.

TRBV6-2/TRBV6-3,few,TRBJ2-7,.,TGTGCCAGCAGTTACCTTACAGATCATTCCTACGAGCAGTACTTC,CASSYLTDHSYEQYF
TRBV4-2,few,TRBJ2-7,TRBD2,TGTGCCAGCAGCCAAGTTGCTAGCGGGGGGTTCGAGCAGTACTTC,CASSQVASGGFEQYF
TRBV12-3/TRBV12-4,few,TRBJ2-5,TRBD2,TGTGCCAGCAGTTTCCCTCCCGGACGGGGAGGGCAAGAGACCCAGTACTTC,CASSFPPGRGGQETQYF
TRBV2,few,TRBJ1-4,.,TGTGCCAGCAAAGAGACAGCAACTAATGAAAAACTGTTTTTT,CASKETATNEKLFF
TRBV27,many,TRBJ2-1,.,TGTGCCAGCAAACGGGGTGGCTCCAATGAGCAGTTCTTC,CASKRGGSNEQFF
TRBV6-5,many,TRBJ1-5,TRBD1,TGTGCCAGCAGAAGGGACAGGTCCAATCAGCCCCAGCATTTT,CASRRDRSNQPQHF
TRBV7-9,.,TRBJ2-2,.,TGTGCCAGCAGCTCGGACACAAACACCGGGGAGCTGTTTTTT,CASSSDTNTGELFF
TRBV12-3/TRBV12-4,few,TRBJ2-7,TRBD2,TGTGCCAGCAGTTTTATAGCGGGGGTTACCCTATTAAACGAGCAGTACTTC,CASSFIAGVTLLNEQYF
TRBV5-1,few,TRBJ1-4,TRBD1,TGCGCCAGCAGCTTGGGGACAGGGGGCGCATGGGATGAAAAACTGTTTTTT,CASSLGTGGAWDEKLFF
TRBV20-1,.,TRBJ2-3,TRBD2,TGCAGTGCTAGAGTTGGCGGGGGGGTAATAGATACGCAGTATTTT,CSARVGGGVIDTQYF
TRBV10-3,many,TRBJ1-4,.,TGTGCCATCAACGGGGGATTAGGTGAAAAACTGTTTTTT,CAINGGLGEKLFF
TRBV5-1,many,TRBJ2-5,.,TGCGCCAGCAGCTTCGGCAGGAGCCCCGAAGAGACCCAGTACTTC,CASSFGRSPEETQYF
TRBV12-3/TRBV12-4,.,TRBJ2-5,.,TGTGCCAGCAGTTTAGCGTCTAGGTCGGAGACCCAGTACTTC,CASSLASRSETQYF
TRBV12-3/TRBV12-4,few,TRBJ1-3,.,TGTGCCAGCAGTCCTACGAACACCATATATTTT,CASSPTNTIYF
TRBV20-1,many,TRBJ2-1,.,TGCAGTGCTAGAGAGAATGCCTACTCCTACAATGAGCAGTTCTTC,CSARENAYSYNEQFF
TRBV30,.,TRBJ2-5,.,TGTGCCTGGAGCCGCGGGGCTAGAGGAGAGACCCAGTACTTC,CAWSRGARGETQYF
TRBV4-1,once,TRBJ2-1,TRBD2,TGCGCCAGCACTCAGGGTAGCGGGGGGCCATGGGGTTCCAATGAGCAGTTCTTC,CASTQGSGGPWGSNEQFF
TRBV7-6,.,TRBJ2-2,TRBD2,TGTGCCAGCAGCTTAGCGCTCGGTGGCGGGGGGACGACCGGGGAGCTGTTTTTT,CASSLALGGGGTTGELFF
TRBV3-1,.,TRBJ1-1,TRBD1,TGTGCCAGCAGCCAACGCCGAGGACAGGGTAAGACTGAAGCTTTCTTT,CASSQRRGQGKTEAFF
TRBV10-3,.,TRBJ1-1,.,TGTGCCATCAGTGTCGAGGGGGGGAACACTGAAGCTTTCTTT,CAISVEGGNTEAFF
TRBV7-8,many,TRBJ1-1,.,TGTGCCAGCAGCTTAGTGGGGGGAGAAAGGACTGAAGCTTTCTTT,CASSLVGGERTEAFF
TRBV5-1,many,TRBJ2-2,TRBD1,TGCGCCAGCAGACCCGGGACAGCGAACACCGGGGAGCTGTTTTTT,CASRPGTANTGELFF
TRBV4-3,.,TRBJ1-2,.,TGCGCCAGCAGCCAAGAATCGGGGTTTGGTGGCTACACCTTC,CASSQESGFGGYTF
TRBV5-8,.,TRBJ1-1,TRBD1,TGTGCCAGCAGACATGGACAGGGCTGGAACACTGAAGCTTTCTTT,CASRHGQGWNTEAFF
TRBV4-2,many,TRBJ2-7,.,TGTGCCAGCAGCCAAGATTTCCAGTCCTACGAGCAGTACTTC,CASSQDFQSYEQYF
TRBV20-1,many,TRBJ2-3,.,TGCAGTGCCATAGCATGGTCAGGGCAGGGGATTGTCACAGATACGCAGTATTTT,CSAIAWSGQGIVTDTQYF
TRBV21-1,many,TRBJ2-1,.,TGTGCCAGCAGCAAAGTCTTTACTAGCGGGGGGGCGTGTGAGCAGTTCTTC,CASSKVFTSGGACEQFF
TRBV7-9,many,TRBJ1-6,TRBD1,TGTGCCAGCAGCTTCGGGACAGGGGGCGATTCACCCCTCCACTTT,CASSFGTGGDSPLHF
TRBV6-5,many,TRBJ2-1,.,TGTGCCAGCAGTTACTTTCAGGGGGGTGAGCAGTTCTTC,CASSYFQGGEQFF
TRBV7-2,.,TRBJ1-6,TRBD1,TGTGCCAGCAGCTTAGTAGGGGGCGAGAATTCACCCCTCCACTTT,CASSLVGGENSPLHF
TRBV4-3,many,TRBJ1-4,TRBD1,TGCGCCAGCAGCCAAGGGGGACAGAGCTATAATGAAAAACTGTTTTTT,CASSQGGQSYNEKLFF
TRBV20-1,few,TRBJ2-7,.,TGCAGTGCCGACATATTAACAGGGAATAACGAGCAGTACTTC,CSADILTGNNEQYF
TRBV7-9,.,TRBJ1-1,.,TGTGCCAGCAGCGACAATTGGGTGAGAGGAGGCGCTGAAGCTTTCTTT,CASSDNWVRGGAEAFF
TRBV6-2/TRBV6-3,few,TRBJ1-5,TRBD1,TGTGCCAGCAGCCGCCGGACAGGGTGGTATCAGCCCCAGCATTTT,CASSRRTGWYQPQHF
TRBV20-1,.,TRBJ2-1,TRBD2,TGCAGTGCTAGAGCTTCCCCGGGACTACCTGACAATGAGCAGTTCTTC,CSARASPGLPDNEQFF
TRBV27,.,TRBJ2-7,.,TGTGCCAGCAGGCCCTTTGGGGAGAATTACGAGCAGTACTTC,CASRPFGENYEQYF
TRBV5-1,.,TRBJ2-2,.,TGCGCCAGCAGCTTGTATGGGGACCCCAACACCGGGGAGCTGTTTTTT,CASSLYGDPNTGELFF
TRBV4-2,.,TRBJ2-5,.,TGTGCCATGAGCCAAATGGGGGTTGGAGAGACCCAGTACTTC,CAMSQMGVGETQYF
TRBV20-1,many,TRBJ2-3,TRBD2,TGCAGTGCCGGGGGGGGGCTAGCGGGCAACACAGATACGCAGTATTTT,CSAGGGLAGNTDTQYF
TRBV2,few,TRBJ2-3,.,TGTGCCAGCAGTGCCGGGCAGGCGGGTACAGATACGCAGTATTTT,CASSAGQAGTDTQYF
TRBV27,many,TRBJ2-7,TRBD1,TGTGCCAGCAGTTTGGGACAGGGGGCCTTATACAGTGAGTACTTC,CASSLGQGALYSEYF
TRBV11-3,few,TRBJ2-7,TRBD2,TGTGCCAGCAGCTTACGGGAGGGTTTGAACGAGCAGTACTTC,CASSLREGLNEQYF
TRBV12-3/TRBV12-4,few,TRBJ1-2,.,TGTGCCACCCAGTTTATGGGGGGAGGTGGTGGCTACACCTTC,CATQFMGGGGGYTF
TRBV4-1,.,TRBJ1-2,.,TGCGCCAGCAGCCTCGGCCTCTTGGGAAAGGCGAACTATGGCTACACCTTC,CASSLGLLGKANYGYTF
TRBV20-1,few,TRBJ2-7,TRBD1,TGCAGTGCTCAGGACAGGGGACTACTAGGCGAGCAGTACTTC,CSAQDRGLLGEQYF
TRBV27,.,TRBJ2-2,TRBD1,TGTGCCAGCAGTGAATACAGGGGGCGGACCGGGGAGCTGTTTTTT,CASSEYRGRTGELFF
TRBV6-1,.,TRBJ2-7,TRBD2,TGTGCCAGCAAAAGGACTAGCGGGGGATCCTTCTCCTACGAGCAGTACTTC,CASKRTSGGSFSYEQYF
TRBV6-5,few,TRBJ2-3,.,TGTGCCAGCAGTCCGGGTACTTCGAGTACGCAGTATTTT,CASSPGTSSTQYF
TRBV5-1,.,TRBJ1-4,TRBD1,TGCGCCAGCAGCATTACAGGGGCAACTAATGAAAAACTGTTTTTT,CASSITGATNEKLFF
TRBV21-1,many,TRBJ2-5,.,TGTGCCAGCAGCAAAGTCGGCAGGGCATCTCAAGGCGAGACCCAGTACTTC,CASSKVGRASQGETQYF
TRBV13,.,TRBJ1-1,.,TGTGCCAGCAGCTCAAATTTATGGCAGGGGTCTTTCTTT,CASSSNLWQGSFF
TRBV7-2,few,TRBJ1-2,.,TGTGCCAGCACCCCGGACTCCTTCAACTTCGACACCTTC,CASTPDSFNFDTF
TRBV7-7,few,TRBJ1-1,TRBD1,TGTGCCAGCAGCTTAAAGTCTTGGACAGGGTTCGATCTGAACACTGAAGCTTTCTTT,CASSLKSWTGFDLNTEAFF
TRBV9,.,TRBJ2-7,.,TGTGCCAGCAGCGTAGCAGGGATTAACGAGCAGTACTTC,CASSVAGINEQYF
TRBV24-1,.,TRBJ2-1,TRBD2,TGTGCCACCAGTGACCCCACTAGCGGGGGCAATGAGCAGTTCTTC,CATSDPTSGGNEQFF